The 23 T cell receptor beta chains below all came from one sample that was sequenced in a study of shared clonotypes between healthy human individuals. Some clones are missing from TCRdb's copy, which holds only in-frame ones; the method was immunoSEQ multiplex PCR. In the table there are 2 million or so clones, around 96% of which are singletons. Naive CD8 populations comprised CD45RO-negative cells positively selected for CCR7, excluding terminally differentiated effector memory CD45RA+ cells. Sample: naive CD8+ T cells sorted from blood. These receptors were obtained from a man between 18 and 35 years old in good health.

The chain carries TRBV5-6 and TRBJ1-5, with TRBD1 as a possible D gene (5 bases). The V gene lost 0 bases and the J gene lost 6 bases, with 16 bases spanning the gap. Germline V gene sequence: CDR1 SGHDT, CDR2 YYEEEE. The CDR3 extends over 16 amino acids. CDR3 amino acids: CASSLVFSGLSQPQHF. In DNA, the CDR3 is TGTGCCAGCAGCTTGGTGTTCTCAGGGTTGAGTCAGCCCCAGCATTTT.

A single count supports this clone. CDR3 DNA sequence: TGTGCCAGTAGGATAACAGGGAACACTGAAGCTTTCTTT. Translation gives CASRITGNTEAFF. The gene calls are TRBV27 and TRBJ1-1; D is possibly TRBD1 (5 bases). The CDR3 is made up of 13 amino acids. Germline CDR1 MNHEY, CDR2 SMNVEV (reference sequence). The V and J ends lost 9 bases and 1 base respectively, with 12 bases between them.

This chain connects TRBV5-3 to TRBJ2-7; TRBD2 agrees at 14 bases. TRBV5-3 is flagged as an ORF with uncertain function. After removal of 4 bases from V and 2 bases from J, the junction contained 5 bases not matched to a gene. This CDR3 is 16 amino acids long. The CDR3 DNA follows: TGTGCCAGAAGCCCGGGACTAGCGGGGGACCCCTACGAGCAGTACTTC. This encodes CARSPGLAGDPYEQYF.

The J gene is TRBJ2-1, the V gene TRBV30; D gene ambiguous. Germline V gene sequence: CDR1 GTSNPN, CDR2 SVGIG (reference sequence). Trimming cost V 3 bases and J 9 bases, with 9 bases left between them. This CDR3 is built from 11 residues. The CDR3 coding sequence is TGTGCCTGGAGCATAACGGTTGAGCAGTTCTTC. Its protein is CAWSITVEQFF.

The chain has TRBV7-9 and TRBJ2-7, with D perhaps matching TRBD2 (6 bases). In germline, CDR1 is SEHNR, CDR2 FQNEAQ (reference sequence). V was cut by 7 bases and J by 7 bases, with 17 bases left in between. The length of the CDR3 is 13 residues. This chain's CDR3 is CASTKEVGREQYF. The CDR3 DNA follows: TGTGCCAGCACCAAAGAGGTGGGGAGGGAGCAGTACTTC.

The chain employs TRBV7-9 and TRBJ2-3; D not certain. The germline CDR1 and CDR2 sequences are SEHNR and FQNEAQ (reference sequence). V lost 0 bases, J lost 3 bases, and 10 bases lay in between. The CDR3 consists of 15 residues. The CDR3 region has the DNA TGTGCCAGCAGCTTAGCTAGCTCGGGTACAGATACGCAGTATTTT. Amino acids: CASSLASSGTDTQYF.

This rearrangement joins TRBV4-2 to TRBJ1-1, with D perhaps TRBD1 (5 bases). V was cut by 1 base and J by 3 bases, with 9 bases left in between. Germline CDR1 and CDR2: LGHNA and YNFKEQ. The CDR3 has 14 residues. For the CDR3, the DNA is TGTGCCAGCAGCCAAGGAGGGGAGGACACTGAAGCTTTCTTT. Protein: CASSQGGEDTEAFF.

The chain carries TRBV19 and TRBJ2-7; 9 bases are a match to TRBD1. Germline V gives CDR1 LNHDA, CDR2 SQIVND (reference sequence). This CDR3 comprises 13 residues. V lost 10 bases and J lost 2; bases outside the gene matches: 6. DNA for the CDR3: TGTGCCACTCGAGACAGGGGGGCCTACGAGCAGTACTTC. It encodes CATRDRGAYEQYF.

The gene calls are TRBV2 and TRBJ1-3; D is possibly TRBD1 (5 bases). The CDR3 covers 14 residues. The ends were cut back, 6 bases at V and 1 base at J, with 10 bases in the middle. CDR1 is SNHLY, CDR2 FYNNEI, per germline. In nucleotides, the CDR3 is TGTGCCAGCAGAAATAGGGGTTCTGGAAACACCATATATTTT. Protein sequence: CASRNRGSGNTIYF.

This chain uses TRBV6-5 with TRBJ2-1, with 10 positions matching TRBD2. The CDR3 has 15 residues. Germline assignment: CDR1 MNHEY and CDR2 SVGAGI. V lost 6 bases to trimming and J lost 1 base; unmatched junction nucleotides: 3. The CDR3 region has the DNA TGTGCCAGCAGCAGGACTAGCGGATCCTACAATGAGCAGTTCTTC. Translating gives CASSRTSGSYNEQFF.

CDR3 sequence (DNA): TGTGCCAGCAGTTCCTTCGACAGGGGATCGAATTCACCCCTCCACTTT. It yields the protein CASSSFDRGSNSPLHF. V usage is TRBV6-5 and J usage is TRBJ1-6; 8 bases are shared with TRBD1. CDR1 and CDR2 from the germline V gene are MNHEY and SVGAGI. Trimming removed 4 bases from V and 7 bases from J; junction bases left unmatched: 9. The CDR3 has 16 residues.

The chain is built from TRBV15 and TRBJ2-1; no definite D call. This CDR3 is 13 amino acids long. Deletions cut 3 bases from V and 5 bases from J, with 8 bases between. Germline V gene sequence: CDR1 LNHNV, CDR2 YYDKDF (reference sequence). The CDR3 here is CATSSPENNEQFF. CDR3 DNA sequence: TGTGCCACCAGCAGCCCGGAAAACAATGAGCAGTTCTTC. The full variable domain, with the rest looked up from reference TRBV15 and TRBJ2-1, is DAMVIQNPRYQVTQFGKPVTLSCSQTLNHNVMYWYQQKSSQAPKLLFHYYDKDFNNEADTPDNFQSRRPNTSFCFLDIRSPGLGDTAMYLCATSSPENNEQFFGPGTRLTVL.

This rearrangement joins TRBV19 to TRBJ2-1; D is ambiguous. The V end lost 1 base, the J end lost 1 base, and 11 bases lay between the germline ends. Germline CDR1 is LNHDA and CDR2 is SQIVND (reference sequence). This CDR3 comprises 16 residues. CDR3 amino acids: CASSIGGTGSYNEQFF. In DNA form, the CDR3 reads TGTGCCAGTAGTATAGGTGGCACCGGATCCTACAATGAGCAGTTCTTC.

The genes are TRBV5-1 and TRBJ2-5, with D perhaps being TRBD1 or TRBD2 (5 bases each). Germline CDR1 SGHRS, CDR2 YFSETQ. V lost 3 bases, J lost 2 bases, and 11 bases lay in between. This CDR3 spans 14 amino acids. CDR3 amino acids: CASSSWGLQETQYF. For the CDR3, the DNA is TGCGCCAGCAGCTCCTGGGGGTTACAAGAGACCCAGTACTTC.

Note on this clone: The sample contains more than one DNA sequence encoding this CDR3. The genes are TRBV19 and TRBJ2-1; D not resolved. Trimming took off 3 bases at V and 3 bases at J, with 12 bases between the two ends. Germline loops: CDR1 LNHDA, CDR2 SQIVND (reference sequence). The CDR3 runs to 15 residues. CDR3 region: CASSISGIGYNEQFF. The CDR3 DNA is TGTGCCAGTAGTATCTCAGGAATCGGCTACAATGAGCAGTTCTTC.

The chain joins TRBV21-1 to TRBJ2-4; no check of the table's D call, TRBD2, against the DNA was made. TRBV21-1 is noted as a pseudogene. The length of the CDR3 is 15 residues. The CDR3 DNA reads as TGTGCCGGGCCGGCTAGCGGGGGATCCAAAAACATTCAGTACTTC. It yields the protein CAGPASGGSKNIQYF.

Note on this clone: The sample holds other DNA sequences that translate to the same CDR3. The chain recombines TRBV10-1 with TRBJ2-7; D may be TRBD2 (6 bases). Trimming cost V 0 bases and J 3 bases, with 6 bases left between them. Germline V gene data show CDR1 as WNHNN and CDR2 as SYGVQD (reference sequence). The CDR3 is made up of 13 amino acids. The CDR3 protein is CASSESGGYEQYF. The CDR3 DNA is TGCGCCAGCAGTGAGTCGGGAGGCTACGAGCAGTACTTC.

The CDR3, as DNA: TGTGCCAGCAGTGAATATTCCCACTATGGCTACACCTTC. This gives the protein CASSEYSHYGYTF. This rearrangement joins TRBV25-1 to TRBJ1-2, with D hard to call. With 0 bases removed from V and 3 bases from J, the gap between germline ends came to 5 bases. This CDR3 contains 13 residues. Germline V gene data show CDR1 as MGHDK and CDR2 as SYGVNS.

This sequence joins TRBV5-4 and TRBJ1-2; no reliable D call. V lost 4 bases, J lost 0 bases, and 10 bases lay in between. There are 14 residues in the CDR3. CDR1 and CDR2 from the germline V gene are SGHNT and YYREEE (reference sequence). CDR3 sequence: CASSPGTANYGYTF. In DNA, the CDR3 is TGTGCCAGCAGCCCCGGTACCGCTAACTATGGCTACACCTTC.

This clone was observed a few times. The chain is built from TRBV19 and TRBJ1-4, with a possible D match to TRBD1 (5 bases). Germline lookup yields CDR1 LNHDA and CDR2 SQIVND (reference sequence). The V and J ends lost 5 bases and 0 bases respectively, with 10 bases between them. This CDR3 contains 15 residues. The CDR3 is CASSLGASTNEKLFF. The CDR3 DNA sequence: TGTGCCAGTAGTTTAGGGGCTTCAACTAATGAAAAACTGTTTTTT.

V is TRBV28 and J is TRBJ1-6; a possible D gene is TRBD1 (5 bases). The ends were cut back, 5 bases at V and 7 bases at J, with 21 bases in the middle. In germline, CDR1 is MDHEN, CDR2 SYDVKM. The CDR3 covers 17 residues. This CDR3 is CASSTVGPMTLNSPLHF. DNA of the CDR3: TGTGCCAGCAGTACAGTGGGACCGATGACACTCAATTCACCCCTCCACTTT.

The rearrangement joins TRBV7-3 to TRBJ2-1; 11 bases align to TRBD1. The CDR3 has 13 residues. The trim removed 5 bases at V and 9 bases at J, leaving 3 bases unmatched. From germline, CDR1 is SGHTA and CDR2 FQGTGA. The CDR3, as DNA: TGTGCCAGCAGCCCCGGGACAGGGGGTGAGCAGTTCTTC. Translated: CASSPGTGGEQFF.

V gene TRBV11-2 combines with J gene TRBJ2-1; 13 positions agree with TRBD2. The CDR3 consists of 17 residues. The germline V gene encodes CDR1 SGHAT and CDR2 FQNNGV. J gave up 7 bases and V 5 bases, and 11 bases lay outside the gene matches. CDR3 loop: CASSAALTSGGVNEQFF. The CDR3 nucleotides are TGTGCCAGCAGCGCTGCCCTTACTAGCGGGGGGGTAAATGAGCAGTTCTTC.